What follows is one TCR beta chain and its context. A library of TCRbeta sequences, prepared with unique molecular identifiers, was generated. TCRdb reanalysed the PCR reads using MiXCR and keeps one entry per CDR3 protein. The sample contains hundreds of thousands of distinct CDR3 sequences, about 24% of which appear only once. These data are taken from a study of T-cell reconstitution after alpha-beta-depleted transplantation in children. Trimming left V 3 bases short and J 8 bases short, with 14 bases between. This CDR3 has 13 residues. The sample consisted of PBMCs, mostly from graft donor cells, taken 360 days after TCRalphabeta/CD19-depleted stem cell transplant. This rearrangement joins TRBV12-3 or TRBV12-4 to TRBJ2-7, with D possibly matching TRBD1 (6 bases). This receptor was taken from a female patient younger than 10 who had a stem cell transplant for congenital amegakaryocytic thrombocytopenia, so the T cells may come from the graft donor. For the CDR3, the DNA is TGTGCCAGCAGTTTGGACAGATATGGCAAGCAGTACTTC. As protein: CASSLDRYGKQYF.